This T cell receptor beta chain was sequenced during a study of blood T cell repertoires in COVID-19 (dated by TCRdb to about 2020). In the study overall: The collaborator samples originated in the United States, Italy and Spain and spanned the acute and convalescent phases of COVID-19. Sample metadata almost always included a de-identified subject ID, COVID-19 status, age in years and sex. Samples came from the ongoing ImmuneRACE study (first 160 participants) plus 1,254 subjects from 6 global collaborators. Where HLA class I and class II types were available, the types were taken from metadata supplied by the sample provider, not from assay-based typing. A freely available public database, intended as a resource for researchers studying the immune response to SARS-CoV-2, is where the repertoires were released. Subjects who had been exposed to COVID-19, were actively infected with it, or had recovered from it provided the deeply sampled blood TCRbeta repertoires that made up the dataset. The prospective study material was composed of cDNA or gDNA derived from T cells, B-cell-depleted T cells, or PBMCs.

The immunoSEQ Assay, a bias-controlled multiplex PCR, was used to amplify TCRbeta CDR3 regions from genomic DNA. Turning to the authors' computational methods: Within the assay, amplification of reference gene primers was used to estimate how many nucleated cells each sample contained. To quantify the absolute abundance of each unique TCRbeta CDR3 rearrangement, sequence reads were collapsed and filtered. For each sample, productive Simpson clonality was calculated by taking the square root of Simpson's diversity index across productive rearrangements. Drawn from immuneACCESS, this table holds only the in-frame rearrangements with V and J called that TCRdb kept. Clones are partly lost; checked studies trace under half to an unresolved V gene and leave the rest unexplained. V, J and clone size are taken as reported in that table, and D and trimming were inferred from the DNA itself. The sample profile shows 130,000 or so clones; around four fifths of them were found once. About 25% of the sample belongs to the ten largest clones.

Results the study describes overall, beyond this receptor: The quantity of clinical and demographic metadata differed by source and by participant and was supplied without curation.

V lost 4 bases and J lost 6 bases, and the count of bases not matched to a germline gene is 5. The cysteine opens and the phenylalanine closes a CDR3 of 14 amino acids. Only CDR3 DNA is held: 42 bases, read in frame from base 1. The germline V gene (reference sequence) sets CDR1 to SGHAT and CDR2 to FQDESV. The collaborating institutions used their own protocols to collect whole blood in K2EDTA tubes. Collaborator samples were shipped for TCRbeta analysis as frozen whole blood, isolated PBMCs, or DNA extracted from either sample type. As regards this clone: The target of this receptor is not known. No base quality values were provided; no much bigger clone lies one nucleotide off.

The source material was peripheral blood. The chain is made from TRBV11-1 and TRBJ2-7, with 11 bases in between that match TRBD2. The receptor comes from a human donor in a cohort sampled during active COVID-19. The CDR3 here reads CASSSLAGAFEQYF. The nucleotide sequence is TGTGCCAGCAGCTCACTAGCGGGAGCCTTCGAGCAGTACTTC. With the rest looked up from the reference TRBV11-1 and TRBJ2-7 genes rather than sequenced, the full variable domain is EAEVAQSPRYKITEKSQAVAFWCDPISGHATLYWYRQILGQGPELLVQFQDESVVDDSQLPKDRFSAERLKGVDSTLKIQPAELGDSAMYLCASSSLAGAFEQYFGPGTRLTVT.